One and the same sample provided the 28 T cell receptor beta chains below, sequenced in a study of CD8 T cells in ankylosing spondylitis. One entry per CDR3 protein, called by TCRdb with MiXCR from the 5' RACE reads. The sample records about 130,000 distinct CDR3 sequences, 12% to 15% being singletons. Material for sequencing was blood, either unsorted or a sorted T cell fraction (not recorded which). These receptors were obtained from a female donor with ankylosing spondylitis or in good health (not recorded which).

This clonotype was seen many times. V usage is TRBV6-5 and J usage is TRBJ2-2; D gene ambiguous. The germline gives CDR1 MNHEY, CDR2 SVGAGI. This CDR3 spans 14 amino acids. Trimming took 2 bases from V and 1 from J, leaving 5 bases between them. CDR3 loop: CASSYRMNTGELFF. In DNA form, the CDR3 reads TGTGCCAGCAGTTACCGGATGAACACCGGGGAGCTGTTTTTT.

The chain carries TRBV12-3 or TRBV12-4 and TRBJ2-7; D is undetermined. This CDR3 has 12 residues. V was trimmed by 5 bases and J by 3 bases, leaving 8 bases between them. CDR3 residues: CASSPSFYEQYF. The CDR3 nucleotides are TGTGCCAGCAGTCCATCGTTCTACGAGCAGTACTTC.

The chain recombines TRBV7-9 with TRBJ2-2; D is possibly TRBD2 (5 bases). Germline CDR1 and CDR2: SEHNR and FQNEAQ (reference sequence). Trimming took 2 bases from V and 0 from J, leaving 10 bases between them. This CDR3 comprises 16 residues. CDR3 nucleotides: TGTGCCAGCAGCTTATGGGCCGGGGCGAACACCGGGGAGCTGTTTTTT. Its protein is CASSLWAGANTGELFF.

J is TRBJ1-1 and V is TRBV5-1; 8 nucleotides line up with TRBD1. This CDR3 spans 18 amino acids. CDR1 and CDR2 from the germline V gene are SGHRS and YFSETQ. With V trimmed by 4 bases and J by 4 bases, 18 bases remained unmatched. CDR3 nucleotides: TGCGCCAGCAGCATCCGTGTGGGCAGGGGGCCAGATGTCACTGAAGCTTTCTTT. As protein: CASSIRVGRGPDVTEAFF. The full variable domain, completed using reference TRBV5-1 and TRBJ1-1, is KAGVTQTPRYLIKTRGQQVTLSCSPISGHRSVSWYQQTPGQGLQFLFEYFSETQRNKGNFPGRFSGRQFSNSRSEMNVSTLELGDSALYLCASSIRVGRGPDVTEAFFGQGTRLTVV.

This rearrangement joins TRBV20-1 to TRBJ2-5, with D hard to call. The germline CDR1 and CDR2 sequences are DFQATT and SNEGSKA (reference sequence). This CDR3 comprises 14 residues. Trimming removed 3 bases from V and 0 bases from J, with 11 bases in between. The CDR3 DNA is TGCAGTGCTAGGGCCCCAAATTACCAAGAGACCCAGTACTTC. Its translation is CSARAPNYQETQYF.

There are many counts of this clonotype. The chain uses TRBV12-3 or TRBV12-4 and TRBJ2-2, with TRBD2 identical over 10 bases. This CDR3 is 15 amino acids long. Trimming took 6 bases from V and 5 from J; bases not matched to a gene: 6. For the CDR3, the DNA is TGTGCCAGCAGAAGAGCGGGGGGGAAGACCGGGGAGCTGTTTTTT. This translates into CASRRAGGKTGELFF.

This clonotype was seen only a few times. This chain joins TRBV7-8 and TRBJ2-1; tentatively, D is TRBD2 (5 bases). Germline lookup yields CDR1 SGHVS and CDR2 FQNEAQ. This CDR3 spans 15 amino acids. V was clipped by 0 bases and J by 3 bases, with 9 bases between them. CDR3 DNA sequence: TGTGCCAGCAGCTTAGCGCCCGGGAACTACAATGAGCAGTTCTTC. Protein product: CASSLAPGNYNEQFF.

Note on this clonotype: This may stem from a read error, because a much larger clone lies one nucleotide away. The rearrangement uses TRBV5-1 and TRBJ2-7, with a possible D match to TRBD1 (5 bases). The germline V gene encodes CDR1 SGHRS and CDR2 YFSETQ. This CDR3 comprises 13 residues. The CDR3 sequence is CASSKGSAYEQCF. DNA of the CDR3: TGCGCCAGCAGCAAGGGGTCCGCCTACGAGCAGTGCTTC.

V usage is TRBV2 and J usage is TRBJ1-5; D unclear. Germline lookup yields CDR1 SNHLY and CDR2 FYNNEI. The CDR3 is 18 amino acids. Trimming removed 2 bases at V and 0 bases at J, with 17 bases between. The CDR3 bases are TGTGCCAGCAGTGAACCGTTGTGGGCAGCTTATAGCAATCAGCCCCAGCATTTT. Protein product: CASSEPLWAAYSNQPQHF. Supplemented by reference TRBV2 and TRBJ1-5, the full variable domain reads EPEVTQTPSHQVTQMGQEVILRCVPISNHLYFYWYRQILGQKVEFLVSFYNNEISEKSEIFDDQFSVERPDGSNFTLKIRSTKLEDSAMYFCASSEPLWAAYSNQPQHFGDGTRLSIL.

This clonotype has a count of ten or more. The chain recombines TRBV12-3 or TRBV12-4 with TRBJ2-2, with TRBD2 matching 14 bases. The CDR3 is made up of 18 amino acids. V lost 4 bases, J lost 4 bases, and 8 bases stayed unmatched. The CDR3 loop is CASSSRLAGGPGTGELFF. The CDR3, as DNA: TGTGCCAGCAGTTCCCGACTAGCGGGAGGGCCGGGCACCGGGGAGCTGTTTTTT.

In the case of this clonotype: A read error may be the cause here, since a much bigger clone is one base away. This chain links TRBV15 with TRBJ2-1, with D perhaps matching TRBD1 (5 bases). The CDR3 loop spans 15 amino acids. CDR1 is LNHNV, CDR2 YYDKDF, per germline (reference sequence). The DNA for the CDR3 is TGTGTCACCAGCAGAGATCAAGGGGTATACAATGAGCAGTTCTTC. This codes for CVTSRDQGVYNEQFF. Full variable domain (rest looked up from reference TRBV15 and TRBJ2-1): DAMVIQNPRYQVTQFGKPVTLSCSQTLNHNVMYWYQQKSSQAPKLLFHYYDKDFNNEADTPDNFQSRRPNTSFCFLDIRSPGLGDTAMYLCVTSRDQGVYNEQFFGPGTRLTVL.

This clonotype was found a few times. J is TRBJ1-5 and V is TRBV19; unclear D gene. Germline values: CDR1 LNHDA, CDR2 SQIVND (reference sequence). Trimming shortened V by 3 bases and J by 0 bases, and 6 bases separated the two germline ends. The CDR3 runs to 14 residues. CDR3 bases: TGTGCCAGTAGTATCCAGTTTAGCAATCAGCCCCAGCATTTT. Amino acid sequence: CASSIQFSNQPQHF.

A few counts support this clonotype. The chain is built from TRBV18 and TRBJ2-7; 8 nucleotides line up with TRBD1. The CDR3 spans 13 residues. Trimming at V came to 6 bases and at J to 3 bases, leaving 4 bases not matched to a gene. In germline, CDR1 is KGHSH, CDR2 LQKENI. CDR3 DNA sequence: TGTGCCAGCTCCTGGGACAGGAGCTACGAGCAGTACTTC. Amino acids: CASSWDRSYEQYF.

This clonotype was counted ten times or more. The V gene is TRBV20-1, the J gene TRBJ1-5, with 7 bases that match TRBD1. V dropped 6 bases and J dropped 7; count of bases not matched to a gene: 15. CDR1 is DFQATT, CDR2 SNEGSKA, per germline (reference sequence). This CDR3 has 15 amino acids. CDR3 residues: CSAKPPQGYDQPQHF. The CDR3 bases are TGCAGTGCAAAACCCCCACAGGGGTATGACCAGCCCCAGCATTTT.

The chain links TRBV7-9 to TRBJ2-7; D perhaps matches TRBD2 (5 bases). Trimming removed 2 bases from V and 4 bases from J, with 9 bases in between. The CDR3 has 13 residues. The germline V gene encodes CDR1 SEHNR and CDR2 FQNEAQ (reference sequence). The CDR3, as DNA: TGTGCCAGCAGCTTATTCTCGGGATACGAGCAGTACTTC. This gives the protein CASSLFSGYEQYF.

The chain joins TRBV3-1 to TRBJ2-2; D is ambiguous. Germline V gene sequence: CDR1 LGHDT, CDR2 YNNKEL (reference sequence). Trimming removed 4 bases at V and 4 bases at J, with 10 bases between. This CDR3 contains 14 residues. The CDR3 coding sequence is TGTGCCAGCAGCCGGATAGTCCCCACCGGGGAGCTGTTTTTT. Amino acid sequence: CASSRIVPTGELFF.

The chain links TRBV7-9 to TRBJ1-5, with TRBD1 as a possible D gene (6 bases). The germline gives CDR1 SEHNR, CDR2 FQNEAQ (reference sequence). This CDR3 contains 16 residues. Trimming took 1 base from V and 5 from J, leaving 15 bases between them. CDR3 DNA sequence: TGTGCCAGCAGCTTAGAGGGGGGTAAACAAGATCAGCCCCAGCATTTT. Translating gives CASSLEGGKQDQPQHF.

The chain links TRBV21-1 to TRBJ2-2; TRBD1 is the table's D call and was not checked against the DNA. TRBV21-1 constitutes a pseudogene. The CDR3 loop spans 12 amino acids. The CDR3 sequence: CASKKSGGSKFF. CDR3 coding DNA: TGTGCCAGCAAAAAGAGTGGGGGCTCGAAGTTTTTT.

This clonotype has at least ten counts. The J gene is TRBJ2-1, the V gene TRBV7-6; 11 bases fit TRBD2. The germline gives CDR1 SGHVS, CDR2 FNYEAQ. This CDR3 is built from 18 residues. V dropped 1 base and J dropped 0; count of bases not matched to a gene: 5. The CDR3, as DNA: TGTGCCAGCAGCTTAGTTTTGGGACTAGCGGTCTCCTACAATGAGCAGTTCTTC. Protein sequence: CASSLVLGLAVSYNEQFF.

There are many counts of this clonotype. The rearrangement joins TRBV3-1 to TRBJ2-5; the D is unclear. The CDR3 has 14 amino acids. CDR1 and CDR2 (germline): LGHDT, YNNKEL (reference sequence). V dropped 2 bases and J dropped 2 bases, with 9 bases sitting between them. The CDR3 bases are TGTGCCAGCAGCCAAAGGGCCGCTCAAGAGACCCAGTACTTC. This sequence encodes CASSQRAAQETQYF.

The chain joins TRBV12-3 or TRBV12-4 to TRBJ2-1; possibly TRBD1 or TRBD2 for D (5 bases each). Trimming took 11 bases from V and 0 from J, leaving 29 bases between them. The CDR3 length is 19 residues. CDR3: CAFSLRWGPGNSSYNEQFF. For the CDR3, the DNA is TGTGCCTTCTCCCTCCGGTGGGGACCGGGGAATAGCTCCTACAATGAGCAGTTCTTC.

This clonotype was picked up many times. This chain uses TRBV20-1 with TRBJ2-1; TRBD2 matches at 10 bases. Germline V gene lookup returns CDR1 DFQATT and CDR2 SNEGSKA (reference sequence). The CDR3 has 16 amino acids. Trimming at V came to 3 bases and at J to 2 bases, leaving 7 bases not matched to a gene. CDR3 loop: CSASVLAGGTYNEQFF. CDR3 DNA sequence: TGCAGTGCTAGTGTATTAGCGGGAGGTACCTACAATGAGCAGTTCTTC.

The chain uses TRBV3-1 and TRBJ1-2; D gene unclear. Per the germline V gene, CDR1 is LGHDT and CDR2 is YNNKEL (reference sequence). This CDR3 contains 14 residues. With 4 bases removed from V and 6 bases from J, the gap between germline ends came to 15 bases. The CDR3 DNA is TGTGCCAGCAGCCGAATGGGCGCTGAGGATGGCTACACCTTC. Translating it yields CASSRMGAEDGYTF.

As concerns this clonotype: Relative to the germline gene, one junction end is altered; a read error may explain this. The chain recombines TRBV23-1 with TRBJ2-2, with D maybe TRBD1 (5 bases). TRBV23-1 is reported as an ORF; its role is uncertain. There are 16 residues in the CDR3. DNA for the CDR3: TGCGCCAGCAGGCAATTAAGGGGCCCGGACCCCGGGGAGCTGTTTTTT. Protein sequence: CASRQLRGPDPGELFF.

The rearrangement uses TRBV19 and TRBJ2-7; D is possibly TRBD2 (6 bases). The CDR3 is 18 residues long. Per the germline V gene, CDR1 is LNHDA and CDR2 is SQIVND (reference sequence). Trimming pared 0 bases from V and 3 bases from J, leaving 21 bases between. This CDR3 is CASSIDHLGTPYHYEQYF. The DNA of the CDR3 is TGTGCCAGTAGTATAGATCATCTTGGGACTCCCTACCACTACGAGCAGTACTTC.

This clonotype was picked up many times. The rearrangement uses TRBV20-1 and TRBJ2-3, with D tentatively TRBD1 (7 bases). The V end was cut by 3 bases, the J end by 5 bases, with 18 bases between. The CDR3 loop spans 15 amino acids. In germline, CDR1 is DFQATT, CDR2 SNEGSKA (reference sequence). DNA for the CDR3: TGCAGTGCTAGCTTCAGGGGGGCAAAAGAAGATACGCAGTATTTT. Amino acids: CSASFRGAKEDTQYF.

Here the CDR3 reads CASSQSGERHEQYF. The CDR3 DNA is TGCGCCAGCAGTCAATCAGGGGAAAGACACGAGCAGTACTTC. The chain has TRBV23-1 and TRBJ2-7; D possibly corresponds to TRBD1 (5 bases). TRBV23-1 is classed as an ORF, of uncertain function. CDR3 length: 14 amino acids. Trimming took 0 bases from V and 5 from J, leaving 11 bases between them.

The sample holds a few counts of this clonotype. The chain joins TRBV11-2 to TRBJ2-7; D ambiguous. V shed 5 bases and J shed 3 bases, with 11 bases lying between them. This CDR3 has 13 amino acids. CDR1 and CDR2 from the germline V gene are SGHAT and FQNNGV. The CDR3 nucleotides read TGTGCCAGCAGCCTAAAGCCCGACTACGAGCAGTACTTC. It translates to CASSLKPDYEQYF.